The clone carrying this T cell receptor beta chain appeared a single time. As originally analysed: From reference gene primer amplification, estimates of nucleated cell counts were derived. The assay was immunoSEQ multiplex PCR, and TCRdb's table has in-frame clones only and misses some. The D gene and trimming were derived from the DNA, and the V and J assignments and clone size from that table. The data hold around 69,000 clones, with about 84% observed a single time. The data are from a study of blood T cell repertoires in COVID-19. As for the study in general: Some COVID-19 samples were acute and others convalescent; all came from the United States, Italy and Spain. From T cells, B-cell-depleted T cells, or PBMCs came the material, which was cDNA or gDNA.

This sequence originates from a woman aged 55 to 70 with acute or convalescent COVID-19. The specimen was peripheral blood.

In DNA, the CDR3 is TGTGCCAGCAGTTCTCTGGGACAGTCCTACGAGCAGTACTTC. As protein: CASSSLGQSYEQYF. V gene TRBV27 combines with J gene TRBJ2-7; 7 bases line up with TRBD1. J was trimmed by 1 base and V by 4 bases; bases with no gene match: 4. The CDR3 has 14 amino acids. Germline loops: CDR1 MNHEY, CDR2 SMNVEV (reference sequence).